This entry describes one T cell receptor beta chain. Antigen specificity is unknown. Under the ViraFEST assay, PBMC were stimulated with viral peptide pools so that antigen-specific CD4+ T cells expanded. Sequencing was performed afterwards. Following 10 days of culture, CD4+ T cells were isolated. This person caught SARS-CoV-2 sometime from March to December 2020, and PCR testing confirmed the infection. The source of the sample is a study of vaccination effects on CD4 cells after COVID-19. This CDR3 is built from 14 residues. CDR1 and CDR2 (germline): SGHTA, FQGNSA. V was clipped by 4 bases and J by 0 bases, with 8 bases between them. Only in-frame clones appear in the TCRdb table, and some are missing; sequencing was by immunoSEQ multiplex PCR. The data hold around 49,000 clones, with around 80% observed a single time.

Material: CD4+ T cells from PBMCs cultured with a peptide pool, obtained before COVID-19 vaccination. This TCR derives from a human donor who had a prior SARS-CoV-2 infection. The J gene is TRBJ2-3, the V gene TRBV7-2; D perhaps matches TRBD1 (6 bases). The CDR3 nucleotides read TGTGCCAGCAGCTCTCAGGGGAGCACAGATACGCAGTATTTT. Translated: CASSSQGSTDTQYF.